Listed below are T cell receptor beta chains from one sample, sequenced in a study of T cell responses to AZD1222 COVID-19 vaccine. Method: immunoSEQ multiplex PCR; TCRdb's copy keeps in-frame clones and lacks some. The sample holds around 70,000 clones; 88% are singletons and the top ten take around 7.8%. This material consisted of peripheral blood, taken on day 0 of AZD1222 vaccination. The receptors stem from an adult in good health. The CDR3 runs from the conserved cysteine through the conserved F or W. A D gene is named only where the DNA matches it firmly. Not all rows give a size; the values are once, few, many and, for expanded clones, a class.

d_call,j_call,v_call,clone_size,cdr3_aa,cdr3_nt
NA,TRBJ1-4,TRBV28,NA,CATSPATNEKLFF,TGTGCCACCTCACCTGCAACTAATGAAAAACTGTTTTTT
NA,TRBJ2-7,TRBV5-1,once,CASRKDSAYEQYF,TGCGCCAGCAGAAAGGACAGTGCCTACGAGCAGTACTTC
TRBD1,TRBJ2-7,TRBV18,NA,CASSRDRGILFYEQYF,TGTGCCAGCTCACGGGACAGGGGGATTTTATTCTACGAGCAGTACTTC
NA,TRBJ1-6,TRBV19,few,CASSPQAQESSPLHF,TGTGCCAGTAGCCCCCAGGCCCAGGAGAGTTCACCCCTCCACTTT
TRBD2,TRBJ2-2,TRBV4-1,NA,CASSRTSGSGELFF,TGCGCCAGCAGTCGGACTAGCGGGAGTGGGGAGCTGTTTTTT
NA,TRBJ1-1,TRBV28,NA,CASSYRQQAFF,TGTGCCAGCAGTTACCGACAGCAAGCTTTCTTT
NA,TRBJ1-1,TRBV9,NA,CASSARDNSLNTEAFF,TGTGCCAGCAGCGCCCGGGACAACTCATTGAACACTGAAGCTTTCTTT
NA,TRBJ2-1,TRBV28,NA,CASSPYNEQFF,TGTGCCAGCAGCCCTTACAATGAGCAGTTCTTC
NA,TRBJ1-2,TRBV5-5,NA,CASSPGQTLNYGYTF,TGTGCCAGCAGCCCCGGACAGACCTTGAACTATGGCTACACCTTC
NA,TRBJ2-3,TRBV4-2,NA,CASSQGGALPSTDTQYF,TGTGCCAGCAGCCAAGGAGGGGCGCTTCCTAGCACAGATACGCAGTATTTT
NA,TRBJ1-2,TRBV25-1,NA,CASSVMTGGYTF,TGTGCCAGCAGTGTGATGACAGGCGGCTACACCTTC
NA,TRBJ2-3,TRBV9,NA,CASSVYPGFTDTQYF,TGTGCCAGCAGCGTCTACCCAGGGTTCACAGATACGCAGTATTTT
NA,TRBJ1-2,TRBV7-2,NA,CASSLEGRLGNGYTF,TGTGCCAGCAGCTTAGAGGGGCGCCTGGGGAATGGCTACACCTTC
NA,TRBJ1-2,TRBV28,NA,CALSRQLANYGYTF,TGTGCCCTCAGTAGACAGCTAGCTAACTATGGCTACACCTTC
NA,TRBJ1-3,TRBV12-3/TRBV12-4,NA,CASSLLRNTIYF,TGTGCCAGCAGTTTACTCCGAAACACCATATATTTT
NA,TRBJ2-1,TRBV20-1,once,CSAFKEQFF,TGCAGTGCTTTCAAGGAGCAGTTCTTC
NA,TRBJ1-1,TRBV14,NA,CATTPPMWGSEAFF,TGTGCCACCACGCCACCAATGTGGGGGTCTGAAGCTTTCTTT
NA,TRBJ2-1,TRBV4-1,NA,CASSQTDSFNEQFF,TGCGCCAGCAGCCAGACAGATAGTTTTAATGAGCAGTTCTTC
TRBD1,TRBJ2-1,TRBV28,once,CASRTGDSYNEQFF,TGTGCCAGCAGGACAGGGGACTCCTACAATGAGCAGTTCTTC
NA,TRBJ1-1,TRBV20-1,NA,CSASGTEGDTEAFF,TGCAGTGCTAGTGGGACGGAGGGGGACACTGAAGCTTTCTTT
NA,TRBJ1-5,TRBV6-2/TRBV6-3,NA,CASSYSGQLNQPQHF,TGTGCCAGCAGTTACTCGGGACAACTCAATCAGCCCCAGCATTTT
NA,TRBJ1-6,TRBV5-5,NA,CASLGGRPSYNSPLHF,TGTGCCAGCCTCGGGGGGCGCCCCTCCTATAATTCACCCCTCCACTTT
NA,TRBJ1-1,TRBV14,NA,CASSQGPNTEAFF,TGTGCCAGCAGCCAAGGCCCAAACACTGAAGCTTTCTTT
NA,TRBJ1-5,TRBV28,NA,CASSLGGALSNQPQHF,TGTGCCAGCAGTTTGGGGGGGGCGCTGAGCAATCAGCCCCAGCATTTT
TRBD2,TRBJ2-1,TRBV4-2,few,CASSQDAGGPSEQFF,TGTGCCAGCAGCCAGGACGCGGGAGGGCCGAGTGAGCAGTTCTTC
NA,TRBJ1-1,TRBV30,NA,CAWSDRGTTEAFF,TGTGCCTGGAGTGACCGCGGGACCACTGAAGCTTTCTTT
NA,TRBJ2-1,TRBV3-1/TRBV3-2,NA,CASSPDSYRHNEQFF,TGTGCCAGCAGCCCGGACTCCTATCGCCATAATGAGCAGTTCTTC
TRBD1,TRBJ1-2,TRBV5-1,NA,CASRGFTGVAGYTF,TGCGCCAGCAGAGGATTTACAGGGGTTGCTGGCTACACCTTC
NA,TRBJ1-4,TRBV7-9,NA,CASSDHRTNEKLFF,TGTGCCAGCAGCGATCACCGAACTAATGAAAAACTGTTTTTT
NA,TRBJ1-1,TRBV18,NA,CASSLTGSTEAFF,TGTGCCAGCTCACTAACAGGGAGCACTGAAGCTTTCTTT
NA,TRBJ2-6,TRBV19,NA,CATGPANVLTF,TGTGCCACGGGCCCGGCCAACGTCCTGACTTTC
NA,TRBJ2-1,TRBV19,NA,CASSPVGHNEQFF,TGTGCCAGTAGCCCCGTTGGGCACAATGAGCAGTTCTTC
TRBD1,TRBJ1-2,TRBV7-9,NA,CASSFDRGNYGYTF,TGTGCCAGCAGCTTTGACAGGGGAAACTATGGCTACACCTTC
TRBD2,TRBJ2-1,TRBV5-4,NA,CASSPGLAGGRSGTEQFF,TGTGCCAGCAGTCCAGGACTAGCGGGAGGGAGGTCTGGGACTGAGCAGTTCTTC
NA,TRBJ2-7,TRBV10-2,NA,CASSEAGEQYF,TGCGCCAGCAGTGAGGCCGGCGAGCAGTACTTC
NA,TRBJ1-5,TRBV6-2/TRBV6-3,NA,CASSSQGLGPQHF,TGTGCCAGCAGTTCGCAGGGTTTAGGGCCCCAGCATTTT
NA,TRBJ2-2,TRBV9,NA,CASSSSYAATRAGELFF,TGTGCCAGCAGCAGTAGTTATGCGGCAACCCGCGCCGGGGAGCTGTTTTTT
TRBD1,TRBJ2-5,TRBV7-9,NA,CASSWGQGGETQYF,TGTGCCAGCAGCTGGGGACAGGGGGGAGAGACCCAGTACTTC
NA,TRBJ2-7,TRBV6-5,NA,CASSPGFGEQYF,TGTGCCAGCAGCCCAGGGTTCGGCGAGCAGTACTTC
NA,TRBJ1-4,TRBV29-1,NA,CSVPAGAARNEKLFF,TGCAGCGTTCCCGCCGGGGCAGCTCGAAATGAAAAACTGTTTTTT
NA,TRBJ1-2,TRBV29-1,NA,CSVEDLLLYGYTF,TGCAGCGTTGAAGATCTACTGCTCTATGGCTACACCTTC
NA,TRBJ2-2,TRBV6-6,NA,CASSYRGADTGELFF,TGTGCCAGCAGTTACCGGGGGGCGGACACCGGGGAGCTGTTTTTT
NA,TRBJ2-5,TRBV5-1,NA,CASSSGTYQETQYF,TGCGCCAGCAGCTCCGGGACATACCAAGAGACCCAGTACTTC
NA,TRBJ1-2,TRBV4-2,NA,CASSQYLQGADGYTF,TGTGCCAGCAGCCAATACCTTCAAGGGGCGGATGGCTACACCTTC
NA,TRBJ2-1,TRBV19,NA,CASSMGESYNEQFF,TGTGCCAGTAGTATGGGGGAAAGCTACAATGAGCAGTTCTTC
TRBD1,TRBJ1-6,TRBV15,NA,CATSSGQGARSPLHF,TGTGCCACCAGCAGTGGACAGGGGGCAAGATCACCCCTCCACTTT
TRBD1,TRBJ1-2,TRBV27,NA,CASSKGQGARYGYTF,TGTGCCAGCAGTAAAGGACAGGGGGCACGGTATGGCTACACCTTC
NA,TRBJ1-3,TRBV18,NA,CASSPTPRDLHSGNTIYF,TGTGCCAGCTCACCGACTCCCCGGGACTTACACTCTGGAAACACCATATATTTT
TRBD1,TRBJ1-1,TRBV5-1,NA,CASSSTGIRTEAFF,TGCGCCAGCAGCTCGACAGGGATCAGGACTGAAGCTTTCTTT
NA,TRBJ1-4,TRBV28,once,CASSLQGTGEKLFF,TGTGCCAGCAGTTTACAGGGTACGGGTGAAAAACTGTTTTTT